This T cell receptor beta chain came from a study of beta chain features in type 1 diabetes. There are a few counts of this clone. Its target is not known. Other DNA sequences from this sample encode an identical CDR3 as well. Study findings and constraints: TCRB CDR3s from Type 1 diabetes patients were moderately but significantly shorter in all four CD4+ subsets.

Sorting that relied on CD45RO/CCR7/CD25/CD127/CD95/CD27 yielded CD4+ naive, central memory, regulatory and stem cell-like memory cells. What was sequenced were expressed TCRB transcripts, since all of the isolated RNA had been reverse transcribed. Sequenced by immunoSEQ multiplex PCR; TCRdb stores in-frame clones only, minus some. The table includes under 200,000 clones, under 13% detected once. Trimming removed 6 bases from V and 4 bases from J; junction bases left unmatched: 1. CDR3 length: 12 amino acids. Germline assignment: CDR1 SQVTM and CDR2 ANQGSEA. This TCR derives from a man younger than 40 with type 1 diabetes. The sequencing input was central memory CD4+ T cells from blood. J is TRBJ2-1 and V is TRBV29-1; TRBD1 matches at 9 bases. The CDR3 DNA follows: TGCAGCGTAGGGACAGGGTACAATGAGCAGTTCTTC. Its translation: CSVGTGYNEQFF.